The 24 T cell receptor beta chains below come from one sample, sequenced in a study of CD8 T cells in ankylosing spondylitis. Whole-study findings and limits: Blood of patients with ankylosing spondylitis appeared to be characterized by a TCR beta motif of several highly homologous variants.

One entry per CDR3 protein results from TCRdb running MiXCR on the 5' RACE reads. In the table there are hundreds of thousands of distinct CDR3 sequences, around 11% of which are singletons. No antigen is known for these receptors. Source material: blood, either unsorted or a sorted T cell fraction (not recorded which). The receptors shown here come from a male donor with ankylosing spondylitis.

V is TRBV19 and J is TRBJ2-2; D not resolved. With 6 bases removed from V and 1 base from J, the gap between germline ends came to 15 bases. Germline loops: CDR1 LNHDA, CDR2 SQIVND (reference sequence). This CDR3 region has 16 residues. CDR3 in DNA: TGTGCCAGTAGCCCTGGCTGGGTAGTGAACACCGGGGAGCTGTTTTTT. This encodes CASSPGWVVNTGELFF.

The CDR3 DNA reads as TGTGCCACGAACGGAGGCCGCACCTACAATGAGCAGTTCTTC. Translated: CATNGGRTYNEQFF. The chain joins TRBV24-1 to TRBJ2-1; D is perhaps TRBD2 (5 bases). V was cut by 10 bases and J by 2 bases, with 14 bases left in between. In germline, CDR1 is KGHDR, CDR2 SFDVKD. The CDR3 is 14 residues long.

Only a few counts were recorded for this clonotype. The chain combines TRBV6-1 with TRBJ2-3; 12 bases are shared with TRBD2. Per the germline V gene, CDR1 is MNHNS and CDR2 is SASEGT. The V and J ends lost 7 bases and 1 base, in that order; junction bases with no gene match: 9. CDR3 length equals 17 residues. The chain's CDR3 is CASKKRLAGDGTDTQYF. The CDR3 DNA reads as TGTGCCAGCAAGAAAAGACTAGCGGGAGATGGCACAGATACGCAGTATTTT.

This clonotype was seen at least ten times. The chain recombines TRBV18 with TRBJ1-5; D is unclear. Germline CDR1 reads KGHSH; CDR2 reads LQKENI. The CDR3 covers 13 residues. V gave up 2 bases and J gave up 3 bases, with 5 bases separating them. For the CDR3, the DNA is TGTGCCAGCTCACCAGGGGTCAATCAGCCCCAGCATTTT. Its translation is CASSPGVNQPQHF.

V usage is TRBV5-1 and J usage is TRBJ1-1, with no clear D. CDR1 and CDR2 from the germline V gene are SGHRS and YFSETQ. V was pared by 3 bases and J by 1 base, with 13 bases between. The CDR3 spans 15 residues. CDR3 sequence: CASSSHPRGNTEAFF. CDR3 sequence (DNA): TGCGCCAGCAGCTCCCACCCCCGGGGGAACACTGAAGCTTTCTTT.

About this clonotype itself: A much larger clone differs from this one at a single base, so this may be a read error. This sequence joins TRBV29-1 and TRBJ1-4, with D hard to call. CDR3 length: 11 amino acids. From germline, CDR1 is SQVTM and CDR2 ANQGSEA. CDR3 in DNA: TGCAGCGTTCAGACGGTAGAAAAACTGTATTTT. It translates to CSVQTVEKLYF.

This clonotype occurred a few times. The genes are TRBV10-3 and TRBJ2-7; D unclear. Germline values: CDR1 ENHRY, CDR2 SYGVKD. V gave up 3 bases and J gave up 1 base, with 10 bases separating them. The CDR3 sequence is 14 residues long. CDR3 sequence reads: CAISDGPPSYEQYF. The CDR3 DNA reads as TGTGCCATCAGTGACGGGCCTCCTTCCTACGAGCAGTACTTC.

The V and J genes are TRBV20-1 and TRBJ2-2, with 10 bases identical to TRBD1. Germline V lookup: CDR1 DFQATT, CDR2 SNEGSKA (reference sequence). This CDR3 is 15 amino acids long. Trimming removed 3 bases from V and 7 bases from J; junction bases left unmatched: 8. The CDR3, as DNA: TGCAGTGCTAGTAGGGGACAGGGGCTGGGCGGGGAGCTGTTTTTT. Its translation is CSASRGQGLGGELFF.

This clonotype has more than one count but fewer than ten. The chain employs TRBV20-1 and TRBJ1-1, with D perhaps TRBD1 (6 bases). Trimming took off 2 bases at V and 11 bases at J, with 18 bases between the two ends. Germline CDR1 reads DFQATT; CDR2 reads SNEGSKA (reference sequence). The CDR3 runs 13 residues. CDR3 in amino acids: CSARPTGPRRAFF. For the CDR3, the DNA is TGCAGTGCTAGACCTACAGGGCCGAGAAGGGCTTTCTTT.

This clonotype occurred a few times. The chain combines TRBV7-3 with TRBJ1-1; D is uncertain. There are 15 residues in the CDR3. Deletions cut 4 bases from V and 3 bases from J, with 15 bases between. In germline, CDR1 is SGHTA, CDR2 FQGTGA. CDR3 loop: CASSSGSTVDTEAFF. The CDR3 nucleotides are TGTGCCAGCAGCTCCGGGTCCACGGTGGACACTGAAGCTTTCTTT. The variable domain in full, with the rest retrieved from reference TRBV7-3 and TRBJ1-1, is GAGVSQTPSNKVTEKGKYVELRCDPISGHTALYWYRQSLGQGPEFLIYFQGTGAADDSGLPNDRFFAVRPEGSVSTLKIQRTERGDSAVYLCASSSGSTVDTEAFFGQGTRLTVV.

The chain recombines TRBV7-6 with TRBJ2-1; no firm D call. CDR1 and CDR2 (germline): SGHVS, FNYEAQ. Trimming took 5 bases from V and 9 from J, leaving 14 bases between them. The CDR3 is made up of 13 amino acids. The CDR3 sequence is CASSPSLVGEQFF. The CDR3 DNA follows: TGTGCCAGCAGCCCGTCGTTGGTCGGTGAGCAGTTCTTC.

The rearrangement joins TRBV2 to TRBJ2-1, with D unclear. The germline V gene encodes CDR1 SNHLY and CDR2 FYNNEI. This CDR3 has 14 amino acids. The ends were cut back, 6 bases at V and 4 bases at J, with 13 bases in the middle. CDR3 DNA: TGTGCCAGCAGAAGCCCGACTCAGTACAATGAGCAGTTCTTC. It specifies CASRSPTQYNEQFF.

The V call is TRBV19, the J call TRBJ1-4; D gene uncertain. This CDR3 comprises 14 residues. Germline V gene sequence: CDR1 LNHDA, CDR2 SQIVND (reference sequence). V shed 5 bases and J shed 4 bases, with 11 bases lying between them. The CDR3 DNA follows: TGTGCCAGTAGTCGGACGGTCCTTAATGAAAAACTGTTTTTT. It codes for CASSRTVLNEKLFF.

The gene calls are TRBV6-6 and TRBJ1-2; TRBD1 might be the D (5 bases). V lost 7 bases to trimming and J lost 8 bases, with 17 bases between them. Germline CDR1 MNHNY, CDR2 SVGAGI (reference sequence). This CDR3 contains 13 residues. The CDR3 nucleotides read TGTGCCAGCACCCTTCGGGGGGGAGGCGGCTACACCTTC. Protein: CASTLRGGGGYTF.

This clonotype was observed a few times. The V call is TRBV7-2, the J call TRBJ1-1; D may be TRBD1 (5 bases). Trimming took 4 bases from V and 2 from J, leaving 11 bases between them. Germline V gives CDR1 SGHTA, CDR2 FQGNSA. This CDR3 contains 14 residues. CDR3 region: CASSSSGGNTEAFF. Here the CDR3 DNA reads TGTGCCAGCAGCTCCTCGGGGGGTAACACTGAAGCTTTCTTT.

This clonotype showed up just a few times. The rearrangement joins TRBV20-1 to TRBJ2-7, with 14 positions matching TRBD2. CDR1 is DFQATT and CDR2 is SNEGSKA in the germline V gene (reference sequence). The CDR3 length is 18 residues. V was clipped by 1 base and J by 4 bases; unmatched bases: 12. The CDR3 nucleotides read TGCAGTGCTAGAGTTGGGAGGGGGACTAGCGGGAGTAGGTACGAGCAGTACTTC. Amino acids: CSARVGRGTSGSRYEQYF.

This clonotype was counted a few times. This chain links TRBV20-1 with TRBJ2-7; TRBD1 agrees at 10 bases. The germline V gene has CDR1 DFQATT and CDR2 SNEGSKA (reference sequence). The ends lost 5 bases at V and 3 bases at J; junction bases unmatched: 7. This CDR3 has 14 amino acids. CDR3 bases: TGCAGTGCTCTGCGCGGGACAGGGGTCTACGAGCAGTACTTC. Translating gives CSALRGTGVYEQYF.

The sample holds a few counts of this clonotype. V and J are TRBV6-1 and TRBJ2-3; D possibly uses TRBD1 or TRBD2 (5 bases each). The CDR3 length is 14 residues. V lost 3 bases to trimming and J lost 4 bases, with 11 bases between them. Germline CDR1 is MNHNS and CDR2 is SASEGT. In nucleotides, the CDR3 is TGTGCCAGCAGTGACCGAGGGGTCCCAGATACGCAGTATTTT. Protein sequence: CASSDRGVPDTQYF.

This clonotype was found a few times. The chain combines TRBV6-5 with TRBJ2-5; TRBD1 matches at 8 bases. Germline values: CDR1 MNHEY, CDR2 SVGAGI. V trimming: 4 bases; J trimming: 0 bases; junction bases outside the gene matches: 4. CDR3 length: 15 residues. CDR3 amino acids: CASSSWTGNQETQYF. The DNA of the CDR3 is TGTGCCAGCAGTTCCTGGACAGGGAACCAAGAGACCCAGTACTTC.

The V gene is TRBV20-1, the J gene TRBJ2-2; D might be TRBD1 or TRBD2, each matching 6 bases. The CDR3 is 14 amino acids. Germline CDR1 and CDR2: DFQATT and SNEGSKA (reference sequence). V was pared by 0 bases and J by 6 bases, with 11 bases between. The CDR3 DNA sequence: TGCAGTGCTAGAGAAGGGGGGAGCCCCGGGGAGCTGTTTTTT. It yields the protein CSAREGGSPGELFF.

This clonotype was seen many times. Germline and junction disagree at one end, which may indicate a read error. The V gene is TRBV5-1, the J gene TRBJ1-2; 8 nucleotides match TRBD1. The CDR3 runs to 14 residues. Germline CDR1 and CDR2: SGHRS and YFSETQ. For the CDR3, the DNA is TGTGCCAGCAGCTCTGGACAGGGAGCCTATGGCTACACCTTC. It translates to CASSSGQGAYGYTF.

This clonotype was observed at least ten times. CDR3 sequence (DNA): TGCGCCAGCAGCTTGACAGGGTTCACAGATACGCAGTATTTT. Translated: CASSLTGFTDTQYF. The chain joins TRBV5-1 to TRBJ2-3; possibly TRBD1 for D (6 bases). Germline V gene data show CDR1 as SGHRS and CDR2 as YFSETQ. The CDR3 length is 14 residues. V was shortened by 1 base and J by 2 bases, with 8 bases between the two germline ends. Full variable domain (remainder filled in from reference TRBV5-1 and TRBJ2-3): KAGVTQTPRYLIKTRGQQVTLSCSPISGHRSVSWYQQTPGQGLQFLFEYFSETQRNKGNFPGRFSGRQFSNSRSEMNVSTLELGDSALYLCASSLTGFTDTQYFGPGTRLTVL.

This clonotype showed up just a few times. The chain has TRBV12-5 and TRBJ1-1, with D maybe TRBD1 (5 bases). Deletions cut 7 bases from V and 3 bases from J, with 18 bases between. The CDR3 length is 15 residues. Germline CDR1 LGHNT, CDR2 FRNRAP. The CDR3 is CASALWRMGDTEAFF. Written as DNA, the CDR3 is TGTGCTAGTGCCCTATGGCGGATGGGGGACACTGAAGCTTTCTTT.

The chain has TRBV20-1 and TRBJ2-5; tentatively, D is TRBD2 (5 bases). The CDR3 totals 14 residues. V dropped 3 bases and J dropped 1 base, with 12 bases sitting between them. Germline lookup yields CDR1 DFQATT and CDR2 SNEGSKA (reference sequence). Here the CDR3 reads CSASLLAGQETQYF. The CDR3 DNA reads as TGCAGTGCTAGTCTGCTAGCAGGCCAAGAGACCCAGTACTTC.